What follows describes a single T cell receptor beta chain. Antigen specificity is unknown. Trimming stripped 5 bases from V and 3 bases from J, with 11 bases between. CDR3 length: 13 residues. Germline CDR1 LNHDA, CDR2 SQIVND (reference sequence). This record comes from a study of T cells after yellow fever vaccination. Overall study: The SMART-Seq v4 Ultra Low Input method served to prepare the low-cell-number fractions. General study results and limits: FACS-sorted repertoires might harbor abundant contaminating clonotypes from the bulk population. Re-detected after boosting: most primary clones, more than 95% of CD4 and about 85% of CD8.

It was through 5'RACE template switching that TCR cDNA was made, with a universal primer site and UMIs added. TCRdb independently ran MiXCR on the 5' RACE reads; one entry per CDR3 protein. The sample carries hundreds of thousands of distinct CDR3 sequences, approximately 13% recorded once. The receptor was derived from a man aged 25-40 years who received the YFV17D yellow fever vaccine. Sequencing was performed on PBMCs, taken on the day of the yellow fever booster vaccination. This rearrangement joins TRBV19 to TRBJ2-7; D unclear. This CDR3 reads CASSARRFYEQYF. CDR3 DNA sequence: TGTGCCAGTAGTGCCCGCCGGTTCTACGAGCAGTACTTC.